This T cell receptor (beta chain) was retrieved from a study of OX40 agonist ivuxolimab in advanced cancers. The overall study: Ivuxolimab is a fully human IgG2 antibody that activates OX40 (CD134). Patients achieving partial responses numbered three: one hepatocellular carcinoma case and two cutaneous melanoma cases.

Repertoires were generated with immunoSEQ multiplex PCR, while TCRdb's copy carries only in-frame clones and drops some. The sample shows fewer than 70,000 clones, 87% of them seen only once. The sequences come from CD4+ or CD8+ T cells sorted from blood, collected in a trial of the OX40 agonist ivuxolimab. The receptor was isolated from an adult with an advanced solid tumor such as melanoma, head and neck, liver or kidney cancer.

The CDR3 region is CASSYSIRGDQPQHF. For the CDR3, the DNA is TGTGCCAGCAGTTACTCAATCAGGGGGGATCAGCCCCAGCATTTT. The rearrangement uses TRBV6-6 and TRBJ1-5; 7 nucleotides align to TRBD1. Unmatched junction bases numbered 4, after V lost 0 bases and J lost 5 bases. Germline CDR1 and CDR2: MNHNY and SVGAGI (reference sequence). This CDR3 is built from 15 residues.